The T cell receptor beta chain described here comes from a study of blood T cell repertoires in COVID-19. Study context: The analysed material was cDNA or gDNA that came from T cells, B-cell-depleted T cells, or PBMCs.

Profiling relied on immunoSEQ multiplex PCR, and the TCRdb table lists in-frame clones only, not all of them. The data hold about 220,000 clones, with 85% observed a single time. The CDR3 runs 20 residues. Trimming left V 4 bases short and J 0 bases short, with 26 bases between. CDR1 and CDR2 from the germline V gene are SGHRS and YFSETQ. The chain recombines TRBV5-1 with TRBJ1-5; no firm D call. This clonotype originated in a woman in her 70s with COVID-19, enrolled during active disease. The material sequenced was peripheral blood. Written as DNA, the CDR3 is TGCGCCAGCAGCCGATCCCTTGACATCTCAAGATTTTATAGCAATCAGCCCCAGCATTTT. Protein sequence: CASSRSLDISRFYSNQPQHF.